The source of this TCR beta chain is a study of blood T cells in healthy people across ages. Looking at the study overall: Roughly one uniquely barcoded beta molecule per two T cells was captured. Study-level results: Researchers said unsorted PBMCs prevented a conclusive naive versus antigen-experienced comparison.

The V end lost 5 bases, the J end lost 11 bases, and 18 bases lay between the germline ends. Germline CDR1 reads LNHDA; CDR2 reads SQIVND (reference sequence). The CDR3 contains 13 residues. For this clonotype: The antigen is undetermined.

The authors drew about 9.5 milliliters of peripheral blood from each donor. Then a second PCR, running roughly 7 to 12 cycles, was carried out with a sample-barcoded 5' primer and a J-beta primer mix. Each cDNA molecule, via a template-switch adaptor with 12 random nucleotides, was tagged. In TCRdb, the 5' RACE reads were re-called with MiXCR into one record per CDR3 protein. The data show some 1.4 million distinct CDR3 sequences, approximately 40% seen once. This receptor was obtained from a woman aged 18-29 years in good health. The rearrangement links TRBV19 to TRBJ2-5, with a possible D match to TRBD1 (6 bases). Sequencing was performed on blood. As DNA, the CDR3 is TGTGCCAGTAGTCCTACCCAGGGGAATGAGCAGTACTTC. The encoded protein is CASSPTQGNEQYF. The full variable domain, its missing parts supplied by reference TRBV19 and TRBJ2-5, is DGGITQSPKYLFRKEGQNVTLSCEQNLNHDAMYWYRQDPGQGLRLIYYSQIVNDFQKGDIAEGYSVSREKKESFPLTVTSAQKNPTAFYLCASSPTQGNEQYFGPGTRLLVL.